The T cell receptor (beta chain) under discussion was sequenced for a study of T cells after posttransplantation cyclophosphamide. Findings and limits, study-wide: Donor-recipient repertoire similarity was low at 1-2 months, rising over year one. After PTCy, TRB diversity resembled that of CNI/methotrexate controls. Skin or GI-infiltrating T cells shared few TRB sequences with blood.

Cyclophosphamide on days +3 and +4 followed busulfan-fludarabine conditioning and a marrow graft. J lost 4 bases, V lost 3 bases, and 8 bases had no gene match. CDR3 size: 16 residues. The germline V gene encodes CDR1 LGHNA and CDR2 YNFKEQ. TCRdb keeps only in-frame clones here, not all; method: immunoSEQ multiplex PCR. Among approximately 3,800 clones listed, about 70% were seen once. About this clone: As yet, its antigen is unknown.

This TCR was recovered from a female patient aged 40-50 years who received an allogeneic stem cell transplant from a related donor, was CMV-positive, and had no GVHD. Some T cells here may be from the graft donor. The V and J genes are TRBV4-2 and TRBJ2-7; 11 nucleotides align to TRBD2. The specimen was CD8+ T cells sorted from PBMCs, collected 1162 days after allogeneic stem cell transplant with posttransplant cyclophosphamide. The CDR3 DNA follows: TGTGCCAGCAGCCAGACCCCCGGGACTAGCGGTTACGAGCAGTACTTC. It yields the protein CASSQTPGTSGYEQYF.